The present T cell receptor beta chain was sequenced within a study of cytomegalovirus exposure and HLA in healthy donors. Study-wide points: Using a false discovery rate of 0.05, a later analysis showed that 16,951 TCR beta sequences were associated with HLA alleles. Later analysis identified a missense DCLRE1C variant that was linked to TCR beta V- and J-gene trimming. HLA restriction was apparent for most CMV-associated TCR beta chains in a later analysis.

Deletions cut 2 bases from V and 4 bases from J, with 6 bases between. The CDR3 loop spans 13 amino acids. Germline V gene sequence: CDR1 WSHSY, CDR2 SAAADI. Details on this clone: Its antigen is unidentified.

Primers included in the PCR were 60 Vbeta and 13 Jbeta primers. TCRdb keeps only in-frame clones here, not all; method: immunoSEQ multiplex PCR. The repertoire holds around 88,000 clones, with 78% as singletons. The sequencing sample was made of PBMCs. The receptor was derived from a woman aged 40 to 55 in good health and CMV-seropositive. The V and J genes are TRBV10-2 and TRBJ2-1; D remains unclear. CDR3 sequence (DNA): TGCGCCAGCAGTGAGCTAAAATACAATGAGCAGTTCTTC. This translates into CASSELKYNEQFF.